This T cell receptor (beta chain) was identified during a study of blood T cell repertoires in COVID-19. The data were produced by immunoSEQ multiplex PCR, yet TCRdb's version contains in-frame clones alone and is incomplete. Of 350,000 to 400,000 clones in the sample, roughly nine tenths were seen once. The TCR was taken from a woman aged 30 to 39 with COVID-19, enrolled during active disease. The sample was peripheral blood.

The CDR3 DNA sequence: TGCGCCAGCAGCAAGGCGGGGGGGCAAGAGACCCAGTACTTC. Translation: CASSKAGGQETQYF. The chain joins TRBV5-1 to TRBJ2-5, with TRBD2 matching over 9 bases. J was trimmed by 2 bases and V by 4 bases; bases with no gene match: 3. Germline loops: CDR1 SGHRS, CDR2 YFSETQ. This CDR3 spans 14 amino acids.